This T cell receptor (beta chain) was sequenced for a study of blood T cell repertoires in COVID-19. Study context: Acute and convalescent COVID-19 samples came from the United States, Italy and Spain.

Losses at the gene ends were 4 bases for V and 7 bases for J; bases not matched to a gene: 10. Germline V gene sequence: CDR1 SGDLS, CDR2 YYNGEE. CDR3 length: 16 amino acids. Per the original data handling: Reference gene primers were amplified, and this amplification served to estimate nucleated cell counts. Libraries were prepared by immunoSEQ multiplex PCR; TCRdb keeps only in-frame clonotypes and omits some of them. Clonal size and the V and J genes are those of that table, whereas D and trimming came from the DNA. Here the sample spans 110,000 or so clones, 85% to 90% being singletons. Sequencing was carried out using peripheral blood. The rearrangement joins TRBV9 to TRBJ2-3, with 12 positions matching TRBD2. This TCR was sampled from a man in his 60s with acute or convalescent COVID-19. CDR3 in amino acids: CASSPRLAGDINTQYF. In DNA, the CDR3 is TGTGCCAGCAGCCCTAGACTAGCGGGAGATATAAATACGCAGTATTTT.